This TCR beta chain was sequenced for a study of T cells in Graves' hyperthyroidism and ophthalmopathy (dated 2019 in TCRdb). Describing the broader study: Peripheral blood samples were taken at initial diagnosis, before any treatment was given. A discovery cohort of approximately 97 patients, about 40 with Graves' ophthalmopathy and under 60 with stable Graves' hyperthyroidism, was used to find distinguishing TCR V-J signatures. Whether ophthalmopathy could be predicted prospectively was tested in an independent validation cohort made up of roughly 20 hyperthyroidism patients plus 17 patients who later progressed to ophthalmopathy. The approximately 100 discovery patients were divided at random into training and test sets in a 7:3 ratio. In six Graves' hyperthyroidism patients, the study also compared T-cell repertoires from thyroid tissue with T-cell repertoires from blood. Following sampling, methimazole starting at 30 mg daily was given to hyperthyroidism patients, and high-dose intravenous methylprednisolone was given to ophthalmopathy patients. TCR Vbeta CDR3 sequencing of roughly 140 peripheral blood samples (roughly 41 ophthalmopathy, 75 hyperthyroidism and around 17 progressor patients) is reported in the paper. Study-wide conclusions, independent of this receptor: A model built on a 13 V-J signature distinguished ophthalmopathy from stable hyperthyroidism, reaching 87.88% sensitivity and 81.08% specificity in cross-validation and 80%/75% in testing. Most expanded thyroid clonotypes (frequency above 0.001) were also found in blood, which suggests that blood repertoires may mirror thyroid immune responses. No statistical method was used to fix the sample size in advance, and group allocation was not hidden from the investigators. In validation, the model predicted progression to ophthalmopathy with around 71% sensitivity and roughly 75% specificity, a median of roughly seven months before onset.

CDR1 and CDR2, per the germline V gene (reference sequence), are DFQATT and SNEGSKA. V is cut back by 5 bases and J by 11 bases, with 5 bases in the junction unmatched. The cysteine opens and the phenylalanine closes a CDR3 of 11 amino acids. Only the CDR3 DNA stays, 33 bases, in frame from base 1. Graves' hyperthyroidism was defined as stable when no progression to ophthalmopathy occurred over 18 months of follow-up. Hyperthyroidism patients were newly diagnosed, with disease duration under 2 months, and aged 18 to 65 years. Patients with uncontrolled infections, other autoimmune diseases, pregnancy or lactation were excluded. Diagnoses were based on clinical symptoms, serum thyroxine and TRAb, thyroid ultrasound and orbital computed tomography. Ficoll-Paque density gradient centrifugation was used to isolate PBMCs from around 10 ml of fresh peripheral blood. Trizol reagent was used to extract total RNA, and RNA quality was then checked on an Agilent 2100 Bioanalyzer.

The TCR beta CDR3 regions were amplified from the RNA transcripts. For the first round of RT-PCR on the TCR CDR3, the HTBI primer set was used together with the Qiagen OneStep RT-PCR kit. Libraries were constructed in a second round of multiplex PCR, after which size selection and purification were performed. Paired-end sequencing of the libraries was performed with 100 bp reads on an Illumina HiSeq2000. For the original study's pipeline: SOAPnuke was used to process the raw data, with reads discarded if the reads contained adapters or uncalled bases, had a mean Phred below 15, or lacked an exact constant-primer or identifier match. High-quality paired reads were merged using COPE v1.2.5, and each unique nucleotide sequence was defined as a clonotype. MiTCR v1.1 was used to align clonotypes to the IMGT TRBV, TRBD and TRBJ reference segments. Only V-J combinations with frequency above 0.0001, covering 99% to 99.2% of repertoires, were analysed. A TCS score was defined as the ratio of F50 (clonal expansion) to E x V (chaos), with BLOSUM62-based TCRdist applied between CDR3 peptides within each V-J. Welch's t-statistics and random forest reduced just over 500 V-J features to under 15, which were used in a naive Bayes classifier (R e1071). The similarity between thyroid and blood repertoires was quantified using the Morisita-Horn index. TCRdb passed the public sequencing reads through fastp at Q25 and MiXCR, retaining productive beta sequences. Each CDR3 protein gets just one entry, which takes the most common genes and DNA from the rows behind it. None of the V and J calls come from the authors' own analysis; TCRdb made them. In this sample the table shows about 840,000 distinct CDR3 sequences, approximately 40% of which occur a single time. The top ten hold about 9% of the sample.

As concerns this clonotype: The antigen this receptor binds is unknown. One base away there is no much larger clone; base qualities are not given.

The source of this sequence is a man aged 18 to 29 with Graves' hyperthyroidism. The sequencing sample was made of blood. The chain is encoded by TRBV20-1 joined to TRBJ2-7; TRBD2 lines up with 11 middle nucleotides. Read as DNA, the sequence is TGCAGTGCTTTTTCGACTAGCGGGGAGTACTTC. Its translation is CSAFSTSGEYF.